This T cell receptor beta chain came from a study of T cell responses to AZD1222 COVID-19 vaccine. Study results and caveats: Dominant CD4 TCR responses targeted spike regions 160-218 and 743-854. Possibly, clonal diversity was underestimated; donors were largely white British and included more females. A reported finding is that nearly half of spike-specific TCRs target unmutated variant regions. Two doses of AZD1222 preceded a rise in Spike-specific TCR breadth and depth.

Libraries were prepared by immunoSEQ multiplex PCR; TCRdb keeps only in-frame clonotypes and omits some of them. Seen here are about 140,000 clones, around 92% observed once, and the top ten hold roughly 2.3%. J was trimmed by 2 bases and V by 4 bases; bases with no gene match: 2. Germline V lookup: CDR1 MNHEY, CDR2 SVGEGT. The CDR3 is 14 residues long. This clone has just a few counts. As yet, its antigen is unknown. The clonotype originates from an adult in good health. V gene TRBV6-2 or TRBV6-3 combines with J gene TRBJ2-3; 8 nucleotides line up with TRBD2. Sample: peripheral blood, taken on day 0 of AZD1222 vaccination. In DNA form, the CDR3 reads TGTGCCAGCAGTTCACTAGCGGTCACAGATACGCAGTATTTT. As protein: CASSSLAVTDTQYF.